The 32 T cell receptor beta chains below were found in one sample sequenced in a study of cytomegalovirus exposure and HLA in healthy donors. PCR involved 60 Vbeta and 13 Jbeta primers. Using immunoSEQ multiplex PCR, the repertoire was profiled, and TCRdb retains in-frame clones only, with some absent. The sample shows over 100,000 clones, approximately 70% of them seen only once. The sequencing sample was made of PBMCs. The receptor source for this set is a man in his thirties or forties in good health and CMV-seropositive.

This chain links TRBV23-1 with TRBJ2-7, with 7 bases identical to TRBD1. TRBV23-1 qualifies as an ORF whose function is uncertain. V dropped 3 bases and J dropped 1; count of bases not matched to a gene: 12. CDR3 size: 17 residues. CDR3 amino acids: CASSQSNPGQTSYEQYV. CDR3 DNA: TGCGCCAGCAGTCAGTCCAATCCGGGACAGACTTCCTACGAGCAGTACGTC.

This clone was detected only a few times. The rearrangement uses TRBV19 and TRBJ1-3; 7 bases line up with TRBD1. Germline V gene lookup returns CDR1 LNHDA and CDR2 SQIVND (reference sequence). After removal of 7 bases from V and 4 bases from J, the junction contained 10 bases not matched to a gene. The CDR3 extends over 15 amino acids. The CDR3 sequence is CASKTLTGEGNTIYF. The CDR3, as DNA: TGTGCCAGTAAAACCCTAACAGGGGAGGGAAACACCATATATTTT.

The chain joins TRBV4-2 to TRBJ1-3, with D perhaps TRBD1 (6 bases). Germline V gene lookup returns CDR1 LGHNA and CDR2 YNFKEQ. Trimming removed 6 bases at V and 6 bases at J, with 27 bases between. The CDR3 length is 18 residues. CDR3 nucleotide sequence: TGTGCCAGCAGTCCCTTTTTGCCGTTGGGGGCGGAGGAAAACACCATATATTTT. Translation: CASSPFLPLGAEENTIYF.

CDR3 DNA sequence: TGTGCCAGCAGCTTAGCCCCAGGGCGCACAGATACGCAGTATTTT. This codes for CASSLAPGRTDTQYF. This chain links TRBV7-3 with TRBJ2-3, with D possibly TRBD1 on 5 matching bases. This CDR3 comprises 15 residues. The V gene's germline CDR1 is SGHTA and CDR2 FQGTGA. V was pared by 2 bases and J by 1 base, with 10 bases between.

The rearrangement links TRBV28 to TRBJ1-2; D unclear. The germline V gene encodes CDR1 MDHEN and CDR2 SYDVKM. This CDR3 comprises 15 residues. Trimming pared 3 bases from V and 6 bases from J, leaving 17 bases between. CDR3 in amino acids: CASSLGQLAPDGYTF. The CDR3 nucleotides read TGTGCCAGCAGTTTGGGCCAGTTGGCGCCCGATGGCTACACCTTC.

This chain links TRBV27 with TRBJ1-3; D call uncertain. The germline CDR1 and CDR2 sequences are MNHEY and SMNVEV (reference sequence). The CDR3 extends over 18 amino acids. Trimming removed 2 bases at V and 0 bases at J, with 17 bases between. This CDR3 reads CASSLRGPPAPSGNTIYF. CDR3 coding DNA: TGTGCCAGCAGTTTAAGAGGGCCACCCGCACCCTCTGGAAACACCATATATTTT.

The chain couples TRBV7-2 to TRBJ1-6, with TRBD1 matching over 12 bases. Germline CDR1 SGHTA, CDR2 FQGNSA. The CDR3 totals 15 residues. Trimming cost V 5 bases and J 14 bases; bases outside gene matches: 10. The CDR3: CASSPGTGGGRTLHF. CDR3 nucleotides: TGTGCCAGCAGCCCCGGGACAGGGGGCGGAAGAACCCTCCACTTT.

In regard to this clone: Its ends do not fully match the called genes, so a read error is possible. CDR3 loop: CASSSSTGGNSQYF. The CDR3 DNA sequence: TGTGCCAGCAGTTCTTCAACAGGGGGAAACAGTCAGTACTTC. This chain uses TRBV6-5 with TRBJ2-4; 8 nucleotides agree with TRBD1. This CDR3 is 14 amino acids long. Germline V lookup: CDR1 MNHEY, CDR2 SVGAGI.

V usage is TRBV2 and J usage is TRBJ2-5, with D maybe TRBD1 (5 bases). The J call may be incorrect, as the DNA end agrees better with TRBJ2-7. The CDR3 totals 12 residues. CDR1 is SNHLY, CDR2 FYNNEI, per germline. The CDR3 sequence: CASSRDSYEQYF. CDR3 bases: TGTGCCAGCAGCCGTGACAGCTACGAGCAGTACTTC.

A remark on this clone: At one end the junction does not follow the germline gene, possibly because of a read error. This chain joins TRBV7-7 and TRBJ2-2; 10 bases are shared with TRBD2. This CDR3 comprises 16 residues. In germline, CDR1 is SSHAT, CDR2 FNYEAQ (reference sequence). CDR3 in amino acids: CASSSGAGGPHGELFF. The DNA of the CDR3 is TGTGCTAGCAGCTCCGGAGCGGGAGGGCCCCACGGGGAGCTGTTTTTT.

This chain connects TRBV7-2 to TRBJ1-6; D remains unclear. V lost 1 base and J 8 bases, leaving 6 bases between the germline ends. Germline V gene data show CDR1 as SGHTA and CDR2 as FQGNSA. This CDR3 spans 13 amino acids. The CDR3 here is CASSLVADSPLHF. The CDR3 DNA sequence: TGTGCCAGCAGCTTAGTGGCAGATTCACCCCTCCACTTT.

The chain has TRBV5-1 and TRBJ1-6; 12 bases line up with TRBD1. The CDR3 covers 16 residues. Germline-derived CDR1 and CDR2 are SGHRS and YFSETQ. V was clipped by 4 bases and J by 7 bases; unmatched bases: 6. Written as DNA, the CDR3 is TGCGCCAGCAGCCCCGGGACAGGGGGCTTGAATTCACCCCTCCACTTT. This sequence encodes CASSPGTGGLNSPLHF.

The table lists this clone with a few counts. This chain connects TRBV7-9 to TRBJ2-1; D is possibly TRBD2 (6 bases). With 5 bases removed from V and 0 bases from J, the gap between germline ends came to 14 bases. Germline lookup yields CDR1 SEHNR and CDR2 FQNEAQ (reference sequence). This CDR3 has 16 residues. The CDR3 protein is CASSPTSPNSYNEQFF. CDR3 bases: TGTGCCAGCAGCCCAACTAGCCCTAACTCCTACAATGAGCAGTTCTTC.

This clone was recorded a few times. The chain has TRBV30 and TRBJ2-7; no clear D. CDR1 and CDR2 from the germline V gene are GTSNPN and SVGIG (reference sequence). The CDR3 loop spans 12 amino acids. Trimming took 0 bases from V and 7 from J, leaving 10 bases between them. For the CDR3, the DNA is TGTGCCTGGAGTGTAGGCCAGGCTGAGCAGTACTTC. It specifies CAWSVGQAEQYF.

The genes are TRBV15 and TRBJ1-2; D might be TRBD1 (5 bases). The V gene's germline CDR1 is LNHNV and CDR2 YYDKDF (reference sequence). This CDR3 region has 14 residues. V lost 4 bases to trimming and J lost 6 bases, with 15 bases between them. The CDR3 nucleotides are TGTGCCACCAGCATAATATATGGGGGGGATGGCTACACCTTC. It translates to CATSIIYGGDGYTF.

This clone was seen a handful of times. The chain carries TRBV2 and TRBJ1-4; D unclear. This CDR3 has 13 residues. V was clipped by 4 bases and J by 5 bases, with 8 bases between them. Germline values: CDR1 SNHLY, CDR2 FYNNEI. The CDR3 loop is CASSGQENEKLFF. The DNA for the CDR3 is TGTGCCAGCAGTGGACAAGAAAATGAAAAACTGTTTTTT.

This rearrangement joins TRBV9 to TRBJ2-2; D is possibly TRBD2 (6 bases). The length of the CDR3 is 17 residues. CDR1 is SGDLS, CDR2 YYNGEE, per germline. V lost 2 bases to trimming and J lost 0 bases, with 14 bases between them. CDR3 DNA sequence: TGTGCCAGCAGCGTTCTGGAAGGCGGGGCGAACACCGGGGAGCTGTTTTTT. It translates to CASSVLEGGANTGELFF.

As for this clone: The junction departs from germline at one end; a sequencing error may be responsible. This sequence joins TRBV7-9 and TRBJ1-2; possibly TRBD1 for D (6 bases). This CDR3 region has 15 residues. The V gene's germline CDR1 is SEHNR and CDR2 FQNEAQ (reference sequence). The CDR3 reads CSSRSNFGQNYGYTF. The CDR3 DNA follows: TGTTCCAGCAGATCCAACTTCGGACAGAACTATGGCTACACCTTC.

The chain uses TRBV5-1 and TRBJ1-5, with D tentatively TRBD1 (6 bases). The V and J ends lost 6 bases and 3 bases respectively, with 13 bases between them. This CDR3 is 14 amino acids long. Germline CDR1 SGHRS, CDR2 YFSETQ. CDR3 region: CASTVDSFNQPQHF. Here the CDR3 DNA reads TGCGCCAGCACCGTGGACAGTTTCAATCAGCCCCAGCATTTT.

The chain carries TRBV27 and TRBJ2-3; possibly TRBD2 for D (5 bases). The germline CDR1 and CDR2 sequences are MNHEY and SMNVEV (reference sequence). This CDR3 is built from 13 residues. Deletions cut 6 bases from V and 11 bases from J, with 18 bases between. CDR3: CASRGEEQSRQYF. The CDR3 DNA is TGTGCCAGCAGGGGAGAGGAGCAATCGCGGCAGTATTTT.

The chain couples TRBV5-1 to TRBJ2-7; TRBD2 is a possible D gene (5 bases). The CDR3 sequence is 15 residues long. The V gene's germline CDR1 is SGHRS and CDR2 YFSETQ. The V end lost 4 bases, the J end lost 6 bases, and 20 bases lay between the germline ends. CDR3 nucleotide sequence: TGCGCCAGCAGCGATAGAAGCGGCCCCTCTGCCGAGCAGTACTTC. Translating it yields CASSDRSGPSAEQYF.

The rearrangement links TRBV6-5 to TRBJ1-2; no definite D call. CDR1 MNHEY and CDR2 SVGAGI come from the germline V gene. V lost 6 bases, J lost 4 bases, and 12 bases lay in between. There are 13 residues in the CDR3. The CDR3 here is CASSPPGFYGYTF. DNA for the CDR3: TGTGCCAGCAGCCCCCCGGGGTTCTATGGCTACACCTTC.

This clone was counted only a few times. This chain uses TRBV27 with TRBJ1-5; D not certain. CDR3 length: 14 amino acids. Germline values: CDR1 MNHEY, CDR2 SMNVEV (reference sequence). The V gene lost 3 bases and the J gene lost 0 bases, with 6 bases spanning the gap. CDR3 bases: TGTGCCAGCAGTTTTTCCAGTAGCAATCAGCCCCAGCATTTT. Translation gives CASSFSSSNQPQHF.

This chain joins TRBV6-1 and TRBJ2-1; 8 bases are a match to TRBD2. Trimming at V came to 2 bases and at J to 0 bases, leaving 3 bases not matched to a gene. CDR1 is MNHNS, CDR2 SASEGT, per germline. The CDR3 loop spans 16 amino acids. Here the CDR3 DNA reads TGTGCCAGCAGTGAACCACGGGGGGGCTCCTACAATGAGCAGTTCTTC. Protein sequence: CASSEPRGGSYNEQFF.

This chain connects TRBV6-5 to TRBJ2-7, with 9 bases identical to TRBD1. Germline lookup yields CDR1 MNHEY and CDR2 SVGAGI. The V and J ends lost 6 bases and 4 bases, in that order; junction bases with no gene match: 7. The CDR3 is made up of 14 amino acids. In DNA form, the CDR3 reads TGTGCCAGCAGCCAAGACAGGGGGAGGTACGAGCAGTACTTC. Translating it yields CASSQDRGRYEQYF.

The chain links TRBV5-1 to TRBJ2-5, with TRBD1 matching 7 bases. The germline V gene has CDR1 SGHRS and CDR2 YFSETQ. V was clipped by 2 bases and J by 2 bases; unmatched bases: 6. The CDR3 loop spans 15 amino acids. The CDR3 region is CASSLLGTDQETQYF. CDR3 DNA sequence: TGCGCCAGCAGCTTACTCGGGACAGATCAAGAGACCCAGTACTTC.

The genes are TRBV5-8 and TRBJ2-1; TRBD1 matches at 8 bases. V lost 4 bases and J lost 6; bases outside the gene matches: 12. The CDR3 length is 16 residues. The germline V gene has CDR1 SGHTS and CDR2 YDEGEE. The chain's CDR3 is CASSPDPDRASNEQFF. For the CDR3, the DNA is TGTGCCAGCAGCCCGGACCCGGACAGGGCATCCAATGAGCAGTTCTTC. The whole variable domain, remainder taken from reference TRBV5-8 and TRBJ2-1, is EAGVTQSPTHLIKTRGQQATLRCSPISGHTSVYWYQQALGLGLQFLLWYDEGEERNRGNFPPRFSGRQFPNYSSELNVNALELEDSALYLCASSPDPDRASNEQFFGPGTRLTVL.

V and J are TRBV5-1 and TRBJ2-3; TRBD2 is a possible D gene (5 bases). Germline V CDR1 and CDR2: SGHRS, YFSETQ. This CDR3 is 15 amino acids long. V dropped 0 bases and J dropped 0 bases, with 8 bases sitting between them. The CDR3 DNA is TGCGCCAGCAGCTTGGTTCCGGGAAGCACAGATACGCAGTATTTT. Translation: CASSLVPGSTDTQYF.

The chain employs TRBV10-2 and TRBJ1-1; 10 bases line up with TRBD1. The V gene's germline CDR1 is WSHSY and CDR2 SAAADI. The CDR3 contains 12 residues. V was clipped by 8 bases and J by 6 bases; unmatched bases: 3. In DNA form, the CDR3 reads TGCGCCAGCCGCGGACAGGGGGCTGAAGCTTTCTTT. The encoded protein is CASRGQGAEAFF.

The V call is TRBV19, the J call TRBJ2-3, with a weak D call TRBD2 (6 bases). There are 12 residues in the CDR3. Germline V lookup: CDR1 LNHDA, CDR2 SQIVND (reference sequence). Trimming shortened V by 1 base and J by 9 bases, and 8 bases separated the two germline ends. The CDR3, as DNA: TGTGCCAGTAGTATAGCGGGAGAGACGCAGTATTTT. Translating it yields CASSIAGETQYF.

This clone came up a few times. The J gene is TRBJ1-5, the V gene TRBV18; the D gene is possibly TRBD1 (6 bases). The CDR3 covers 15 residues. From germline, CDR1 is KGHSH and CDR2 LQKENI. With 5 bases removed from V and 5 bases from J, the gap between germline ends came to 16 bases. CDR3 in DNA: TGTGCCAGCTCATCTAACAGGGCCCCCGATCAGCCCCAGCATTTT. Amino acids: CASSSNRAPDQPQHF. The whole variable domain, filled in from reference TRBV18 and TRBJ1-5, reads NAGVMQNPRHLVRRRGQEARLRCSPMKGHSHVYWYRQLPEEGLKFMVYLQKENIIDESGMPKERFSAEFPKEGPSILRIQQVVRGDSAAYFCASSSNRAPDQPQHFGDGTRLSIL.

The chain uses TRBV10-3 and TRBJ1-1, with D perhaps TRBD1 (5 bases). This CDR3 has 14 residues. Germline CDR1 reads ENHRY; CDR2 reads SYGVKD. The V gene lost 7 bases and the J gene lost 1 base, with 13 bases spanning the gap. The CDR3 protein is CAITVGRQNTEAFF. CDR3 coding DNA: TGTGCCATCACGGTGGGGCGGCAGAACACTGAAGCTTTCTTT.